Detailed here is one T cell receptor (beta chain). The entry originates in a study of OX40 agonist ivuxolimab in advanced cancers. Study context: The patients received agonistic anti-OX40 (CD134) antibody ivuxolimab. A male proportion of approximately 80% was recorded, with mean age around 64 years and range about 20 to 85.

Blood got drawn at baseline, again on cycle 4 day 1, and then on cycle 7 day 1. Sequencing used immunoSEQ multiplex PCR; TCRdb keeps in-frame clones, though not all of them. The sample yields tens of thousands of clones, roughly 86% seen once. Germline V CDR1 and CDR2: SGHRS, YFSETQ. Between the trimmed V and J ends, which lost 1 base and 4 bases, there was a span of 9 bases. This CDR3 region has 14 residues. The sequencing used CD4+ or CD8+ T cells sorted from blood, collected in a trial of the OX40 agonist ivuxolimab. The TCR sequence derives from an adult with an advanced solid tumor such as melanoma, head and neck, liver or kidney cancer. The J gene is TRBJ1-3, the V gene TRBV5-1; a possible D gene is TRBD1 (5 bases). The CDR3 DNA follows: TGCGCCAGCAGCTTGATAGGGGCAGGAAACACCATATATTTT. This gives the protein CASSLIGAGNTIYF.